Listed below are T cell receptor beta chains from one sample, sequenced in a study of control samples from healthy donors and cancer patients. The method was immunoSEQ multiplex PCR; TCRdb's version includes in-frame clones alone and lacks a portion of them. Here the sample spans hundreds of thousands of clones, more than 65% being singletons. Sequencing was performed on PBMCs. The receptors stem from a woman aged 60-75 years with lung cancer. CDR3s include the opening cysteine and the closing phenylalanine or tryptophan. D genes are given only for firm matches. Size is omitted from some rows. Given values are once, few, many or a class for expanded clones.

j_gene | abundance | d_gene | v_gene | CDR3nt | CDR3aa
TRBJ2-1 | NA | NA | TRBV4-1 | TGCGCCAGCAGCCAAGTTGGATTTCTCAATGAGCAGTTCTTC | CASSQVGFLNEQFF
TRBJ1-4 | NA | TRBD1 | TRBV7-9 | TGTGCCAGCAGCTTAGGGACAGGGTTCAGGAATGAAAAACTGTTTTTT | CASSLGTGFRNEKLFF
TRBJ1-1 | NA | NA | TRBV7-9 | TGTGCCAGCAGCTTAGAATCGGCGCCTGTGGGAGCTTTCTTT | CASSLESAPVGAFF
TRBJ1-6 | NA | NA | TRBV4-1 | TGCGCCAGCAGCCAAGGGTCCTCAGGGGTGAATTCACCCCTCCACTTT | CASSQGSSGVNSPLHF
TRBJ2-3 | NA | TRBD1 | TRBV2 | TGTGCCAGCAGTCTAAGCGGGACAGGGGAGTCAACGCAGTATTTT | CASSLSGTGESTQYF
TRBJ1-2 | NA | NA | TRBV27 | TGTGCCAGCAGTCTCGACAGGAACTATGGCTACACCTTC | CASSLDRNYGYTF
TRBJ1-4 | NA | TRBD1 | TRBV7-9 | TGTGCCAGCAGCTTTCAGGGGGCGGGTGAAAAACTGTTTTTT | CASSFQGAGEKLFF
TRBJ2-3 | NA | TRBD2 | TRBV15 | TGTGCCACCGGGGCTAGCGGTGCAGATACGCAGTATTTT | CATGASGADTQYF
TRBJ1-1 | NA | NA | TRBV25-1 | TGTGCCAGCAAACAGGGATCCACTGAAGCTTTCTTT | CASKQGSTEAFF
TRBJ2-1 | once | TRBD1 | TRBV4-1 | TGCGCCAGCAGCCAAACCGCGGGACAGGGTGCGTTAAGCAATGAGCAGTTCTTC | CASSQTAGQGALSNEQFF
TRBJ2-1 | NA | NA | TRBV7-2 | TGTGCCAGCAGCTTAGGACTCCTCAATGAGCAGTTCTTC | CASSLGLLNEQFF
TRBJ2-5 | NA | TRBD2 | TRBV14 | TGTGCCAGCAGCCAAGAATGGGGGACTAGCGGGACGGAGACCCAGTACTTC | CASSQEWGTSGTETQYF
TRBJ2-7 | NA | TRBD2 | TRBV6-6 | TGTGCCAGCAGTTACCTAAGGACTAGTGGCGAGCAGTACTTC | CASSYLRTSGEQYF
TRBJ2-5 | NA | NA | TRBV7-8 | TGTGCCAGCAGCTTAAGGCGGGGAGAGACCCAGTACTTC | CASSLRRGETQYF
TRBJ2-4 | NA | TRBD1 | TRBV2 | TGTGCCAGCAAGGAACAGGGGGTAGCCAAAAACATTCAGTACTTC | CASKEQGVAKNIQYF
TRBJ1-2 | NA | NA | TRBV2 | TGTGCCAGCAGTGAAGCACTGGCCTCGCGGAACTATGGCTACACCTTC | CASSEALASRNYGYTF